The 18 T cell receptor beta chains presented below share a single source sample, sequenced in a study of coeliac disease. Sequencing used immunoSEQ multiplex PCR; TCRdb keeps in-frame clones, though not all of them. The data hold 8,700 or so clones, with roughly 70% observed a single time. Sample: lamina propria lymphocytes from the gut. These receptors were taken from an older woman with celiac disease.

The V call is TRBV6-5, the J call TRBJ1-1, with 7 bases identical to TRBD1. The V gene end was trimmed by 8 bases and the J gene end by 10 bases; junction bases not matched to a gene: 7. Germline loops: CDR1 MNHEY, CDR2 SVGAGI. The CDR3 length is 11 residues. CDR3 in DNA: TGTGCCAGCGCAAGACAGGGTTTAGCTTTCTTT. This codes for CASARQGLAFF.

This chain joins TRBV7-2 and TRBJ2-2; tentatively, D is TRBD1 (5 bases). The germline V gene has CDR1 SGHTA and CDR2 FQGNSA. The CDR3 has 15 residues. The V gene lost 0 bases and the J gene lost 6 bases, with 11 bases spanning the gap. Here the CDR3 DNA reads TGTGCCAGCAGCTTAGCGCTAGGGGCGTCCGGGGAGCTGTTTTTT. Encoded protein: CASSLALGASGELFF.

The chain joins TRBV11-1 to TRBJ2-1; no clear D. Germline CDR1 and CDR2: SGHAT and FQDESV (reference sequence). This CDR3 spans 12 amino acids. V lost 5 bases and J 15 bases, leaving 17 bases between the germline ends. CDR3 nucleotides: TGTGCCAGCAGCCTTCCCGGAACAGATGGGTTCTTC. Translation gives CASSLPGTDGFF.

This chain uses TRBV30 with TRBJ1-5; D is ambiguous. Germline V gives CDR1 GTSNPN, CDR2 SVGIG (reference sequence). Trimming took 2 bases from V and 1 from J, leaving 6 bases between them. This CDR3 region has 13 residues. The CDR3 DNA is TGTGCCTGGAGTCCACTAAGCAATCAGCCCCAGCATTTT. Translating it yields CAWSPLSNQPQHF. The full variable domain, with the rest looked up from reference TRBV30 and TRBJ1-5, is SQTIHQWPATLVQPVGSPLSLECTVEGTSNPNLYWYRQAAGRGLQLLFYSVGIGQISSEVPQNLSASRPQDRQFILSSKKLLLSDSGFYLCAWSPLSNQPQHFGDGTRLSIL.

This clone was observed a few times. The CDR3 nucleotides read TGTGCTAGTGGTTTCAGAGGCAGCCCTTGGGAGCAGTACTTC. Translating gives CASGFRGSPWEQYF. The chain uses TRBV12-5 and TRBJ2-7; D gene unclear. The ends were cut back, 3 bases at V and 7 bases at J, with 16 bases in the middle. The CDR3 spans 14 residues. Germline-derived CDR1 and CDR2 are LGHNT and FRNRAP.

This clone was counted a single time. In nucleotides, the CDR3 is TGTGCCAGCAGCACACACTCTAGCGGGGGGGCCAATGAGCAGTTCTTC. Amino acid sequence: CASSTHSSGGANEQFF. The rearrangement uses TRBV13 and TRBJ2-1, with 12 bases fitting TRBD2. Per the germline V gene, CDR1 is PRHDT and CDR2 is FYEKMQ (reference sequence). This CDR3 has 16 amino acids. J gave up 6 bases and V 5 bases, and 8 bases lay outside the gene matches.

The rearrangement links TRBV25-1 to TRBJ2-7, with 7 nucleotides matching TRBD1. Trimming cost V 1 base and J 4 bases; bases outside gene matches: 4. Per germline, CDR1 MGHDK and CDR2 SYGVNS. CDR3 length: 14 amino acids. Here the CDR3 DNA reads TGTGCCAGCAGTGAATGGAACAGGGGATACGAGCAGTACTTC. It codes for CASSEWNRGYEQYF.

This clone was detected only once. The genes are TRBV27 and TRBJ2-7, with D possibly being TRBD2 (6 bases). Trimming removed 0 bases from V and 3 bases from J, with 6 bases in between. Germline V lookup: CDR1 MNHEY, CDR2 SMNVEV (reference sequence). The CDR3 is 13 residues long. The CDR3 nucleotides are TGTGCCAGCAGTTTATCGGGGGGCTACGAGCAGTACTTC. This encodes CASSLSGGYEQYF.

The chain recombines TRBV5-1 with TRBJ2-3; D is unclear. Germline CDR1 reads SGHRS; CDR2 reads YFSETQ. This CDR3 region has 16 residues. V gave up 6 bases and J gave up 6 bases, with 23 bases separating them. CDR3 loop: CASISLPGGLGDTQYF. The CDR3 DNA reads as TGCGCCAGCATCAGCCTCCCTGGCGGCCTTGGCGATACGCAGTATTTT.

This chain links TRBV5-1 with TRBJ2-7; 10 positions match TRBD1. CDR1 and CDR2 from the germline V gene are SGHRS and YFSETQ. The CDR3 is 15 amino acids. With 4 bases clipped from V and 2 bases from J, the junction kept 6 bases outside the gene matches. CDR3 protein: CASSESGQGPYEQYF. The CDR3, as DNA: TGCGCCAGCAGCGAATCGGGACAGGGGCCCTACGAGCAGTACTTC.

The chain joins TRBV7-2 to TRBJ1-6, with TRBD1 matching 7 bases. Trimming took 1 base from V and 6 from J; bases not matched to a gene: 3. This CDR3 has 15 amino acids. Per germline, CDR1 SGHTA and CDR2 FQGNSA. CDR3 amino acids: CASSLGDRVNSPLHF. The CDR3 DNA reads as TGTGCCAGCAGCTTAGGGGACAGAGTTAATTCACCCCTCCACTTT. Variable domain in full (rest from reference TRBV7-2 and TRBJ1-6): GAGVSQSPSNKVTEKGKDVELRCDPISGHTALYWYRQSLGQGLEFLIYFQGNSAPDKSGLPSDRFSAERTGGSVSTLTIQRTQQEDSAVYLCASSLGDRVNSPLHFGNGTRLTVT.

The rearrangement uses TRBV15 and TRBJ2-3; possible D gene TRBD2, 6 bases. The length of the CDR3 is 17 residues. CDR1 and CDR2 from the germline V gene are LNHNV and YYDKDF (reference sequence). Between the trimmed V and J ends, which lost 1 base and 4 bases, there was a span of 18 bases. CDR3 DNA sequence: TGTGCCACCAGCAGAGGATGGGACTCTAGCCCCCCAGATACGCAGTATTTT. Residues: CATSRGWDSSPPDTQYF.

The DNA for the CDR3 is TGTGCCAGTAGCACTCCGGGACAGCGATTCATCTATGGCTACACCTTC. It specifies CASSTPGQRFIYGYTF. V and J are TRBV19 and TRBJ1-2, with TRBD1 identical over 7 bases. J lost 4 bases, V lost 6 bases, and 14 bases had no gene match. This CDR3 spans 16 amino acids. CDR1 is LNHDA, CDR2 SQIVND, per germline (reference sequence).

The gene calls are TRBV18 and TRBJ2-5, with D possibly TRBD1 on 6 matching bases. The J call may be faulty, since TRBJ2-7 better matches the DNA end. In germline, CDR1 is KGHSH, CDR2 LQKENI. There are 15 residues in the CDR3. DNA for the CDR3: TGTGCCAGCTCACCGAGGACAGAGCGCTCCTACGAGCAGTACTTC. Residues: CASSPRTERSYEQYF.

The chain links TRBV5-6 to TRBJ2-4, with 7 bases aligning to TRBD1. The germline gives CDR1 SGHDT, CDR2 YYEEEE. The V segment lost 4 bases and the J segment 1 base; nucleotides outside the gene matches: 5. The CDR3 runs 15 residues. The CDR3 reads CASSTRQGAKNIQYF. CDR3 nucleotides: TGTGCCAGCAGCACCCGACAGGGCGCCAAAAACATTCAGTACTTC.

The gene calls are TRBV6-5 and TRBJ2-1; possibly TRBD2 for D (5 bases). V was clipped by 6 bases and J by 8 bases, with 14 bases between them. The CDR3 runs 13 residues. Germline CDR1 is MNHEY and CDR2 is SVGAGI. CDR3 region: CASSIGGSHEQFF. As DNA, the CDR3 is TGTGCCAGCAGCATCGGTGGGAGCCATGAGCAGTTCTTC.

The CDR3 region is CASSPTGTGGYYGYTF. The CDR3 nucleotides are TGTGCCAGCTCACCGACCGGGACAGGGGGCTACTATGGCTACACCTTC. The V and J genes are TRBV18 and TRBJ1-2; TRBD1 matches at 12 bases. V lost 3 bases and J lost 3; bases outside the gene matches: 5. Germline CDR1 KGHSH, CDR2 LQKENI. The CDR3 loop spans 16 amino acids.

This chain joins TRBV27 and TRBJ1-1; the D gene is possibly TRBD1 (5 bases). CDR1 MNHEY and CDR2 SMNVEV come from the germline V gene (reference sequence). This CDR3 contains 16 residues. The V and J ends lost 5 bases and 1 base respectively, with 17 bases between them. In DNA, the CDR3 is TGTGCCAGCAGTCCCCAACCCGGGGGGTGGAACACTGAAGCTTTCTTT. Its translation: CASSPQPGGWNTEAFF.